Each of the 8 T cell receptor beta chains below was sequenced from the same sample in a study of regulatory T cells in long-lasting Graves disease. Time point noted: newly diagnosed GD, antithyroid drugs for less than 3 months. Preparation of the TCR library used RNA extracted from PBMCs. Arm-PCR with iRepertoire HTBI primers amplified the CDR3 regions for these TCR beta libraries. TCRdb itself ran the multiplex PCR reads through MiXCR, one entry per CDR3 protein. This sample has fewer than 550,000 distinct CDR3 sequences, with about 15% found just once. This sample was shared with a second study, whose subject was T cells in Graves' hyperthyroidism and ophthalmopathy.

This material consisted of peripheral blood mononuclear cells (PBMCs), taken at new diagnosis, from a patient treated with antithyroid drugs. The source of these receptors is a woman aged 18-35 years with Graves disease.

This clonotype was seen many times. The chain employs TRBV7-9 and TRBJ2-1; no firm D call. Germline V gene sequence: CDR1 SEHNR, CDR2 FQNEAQ (reference sequence). Trimming took 1 base from V and 8 from J, leaving 15 bases between them. This CDR3 is 15 amino acids long. CDR3 in amino acids: CASSLGAARNDEQFF. CDR3 DNA sequence: TGTGCCAGCAGCTTAGGGGCCGCAAGAAACGATGAGCAGTTCTTC.

This clonotype was observed many times. V usage is TRBV7-8 and J usage is TRBJ2-5; D is perhaps TRBD1 (5 bases). Per germline, CDR1 SGHVS and CDR2 FQNEAQ. The CDR3 runs 15 residues. Trimming removed 5 bases at V and 0 bases at J, with 13 bases between. CDR3 loop: CASSVGHKYQETQYF. The DNA of the CDR3 is TGTGCCAGCAGCGTTGGACACAAGTACCAAGAGACCCAGTACTTC.

Many counts were recorded for this clonotype. The V and J genes are TRBV7-2 and TRBJ2-2, with 8 bases matching TRBD1. CDR1 is SGHTA, CDR2 FQGNSA, per germline. J was trimmed by 0 bases and V by 10 bases; bases with no gene match: 4. This CDR3 is built from 14 residues. This CDR3 reads CATVGQANTGELFF. In nucleotides, the CDR3 is TGTGCCACCGTGGGACAGGCGAACACCGGGGAGCTGTTTTTT. The complete variable domain, with remaining parts taken from reference TRBV7-2 and TRBJ2-2, reads GAGVSQSPSNKVTEKGKDVELRCDPISGHTALYWYRQSLGQGLEFLIYFQGNSAPDKSGLPSDRFSAERTGGSVSTLTIQRTQQEDSAVYLCATVGQANTGELFFGEGSRLTVL.

The chain recombines TRBV6-5 with TRBJ2-2; 8 nucleotides line up with TRBD1. Looked up from germline, CDR1 is MNHEY and CDR2 is SVGAGI. The junction had 6 bases not matched to a gene; V was cut back by 2 bases and J by 7 bases. This CDR3 is built from 15 residues. As DNA, the CDR3 is TGTGCCAGCAGTTACGTCAGGGGGCCCTTCGGGGAGCTGTTTTTT. As protein: CASSYVRGPFGELFF.

A few counts support this clonotype. The rearrangement uses TRBV20-1 and TRBJ2-7; no firm D call. The ends were cut back, 3 bases at V and 3 bases at J, with 12 bases in the middle. Germline V lookup: CDR1 DFQATT, CDR2 SNEGSKA (reference sequence). The CDR3 extends over 13 amino acids. The CDR3 sequence: CSASGLGYYEQYF. CDR3 coding DNA: TGCAGTGCTAGCGGGTTGGGGTACTACGAGCAGTACTTC.

The genes are TRBV29-1 and TRBJ1-4, with D maybe TRBD1 (5 bases). This CDR3 contains 14 residues. V was cut by 6 bases and J by 7 bases, with 18 bases left in between. Germline lookup yields CDR1 SQVTM and CDR2 ANQGSEA. The CDR3 loop is CSVRGGVRGEKLFF. The CDR3 bases are TGCAGCGTCCGCGGAGGGGTACGGGGTGAAAAACTGTTTTTT.

The sample holds many counts of this clonotype. This chain uses TRBV20-1 with TRBJ2-7, with 14 nucleotides matching TRBD2. Germline assignment: CDR1 DFQATT and CDR2 SNEGSKA (reference sequence). V shed 8 bases, J shed 7 bases, and the junction held 16 bases outside the gene matches. The CDR3 contains 16 residues. The CDR3 reads CSTPDFGTSGRREQYF. CDR3 nucleotides: TGCAGTACCCCGGACTTTGGGACTAGCGGGAGACGGGAGCAGTACTTC.

This clonotype was counted ten times or more. The chain uses TRBV4-1 and TRBJ2-3; D remains unclear. The CDR3 is 14 residues long. The ends were cut back, 1 base at V and 2 bases at J, with 7 bases in the middle. Germline lookup yields CDR1 MGHRA and CDR2 YSYEKL. CDR3 loop: CASSQGPHTDTQYF. CDR3 bases: TGCGCCAGCAGCCAAGGACCACACACAGATACGCAGTATTTT.